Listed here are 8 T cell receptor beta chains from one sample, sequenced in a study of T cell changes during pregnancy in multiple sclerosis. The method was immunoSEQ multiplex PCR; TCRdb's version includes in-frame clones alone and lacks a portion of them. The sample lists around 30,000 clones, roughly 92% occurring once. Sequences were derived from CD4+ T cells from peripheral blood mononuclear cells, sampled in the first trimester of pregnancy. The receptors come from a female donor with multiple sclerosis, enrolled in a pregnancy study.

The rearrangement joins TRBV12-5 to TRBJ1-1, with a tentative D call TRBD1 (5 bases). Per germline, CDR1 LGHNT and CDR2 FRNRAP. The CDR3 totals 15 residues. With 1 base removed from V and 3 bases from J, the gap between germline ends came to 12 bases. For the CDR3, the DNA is TGTGCTAGTGGTTTGGCAATCGGGGGATACACTGAAGCTTTCTTT. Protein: CASGLAIGGYTEAFF.

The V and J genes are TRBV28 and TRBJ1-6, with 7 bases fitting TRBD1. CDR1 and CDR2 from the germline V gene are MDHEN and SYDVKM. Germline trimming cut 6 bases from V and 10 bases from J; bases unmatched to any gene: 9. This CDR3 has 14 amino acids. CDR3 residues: CASSRDRAGSPLHF. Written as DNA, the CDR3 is TGTGCCAGCAGCAGGGACAGAGCGGGCTCACCCCTCCACTTT.

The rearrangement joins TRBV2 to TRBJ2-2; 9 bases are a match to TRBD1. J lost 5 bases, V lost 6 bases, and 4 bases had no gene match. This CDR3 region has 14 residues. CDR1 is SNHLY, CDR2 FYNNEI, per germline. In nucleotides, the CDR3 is TGTGCCAGCAGGACGGACAGGGGAACCGGGGAGCTGTTTTTT. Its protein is CASRTDRGTGELFF.

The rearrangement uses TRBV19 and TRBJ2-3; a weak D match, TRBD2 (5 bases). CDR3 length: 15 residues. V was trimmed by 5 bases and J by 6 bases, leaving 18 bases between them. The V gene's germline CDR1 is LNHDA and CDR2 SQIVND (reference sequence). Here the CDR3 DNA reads TGTGCCAGTAGTGCCTCGGACTTAAGTCCGGATACGCAGTATTTT. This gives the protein CASSASDLSPDTQYF.

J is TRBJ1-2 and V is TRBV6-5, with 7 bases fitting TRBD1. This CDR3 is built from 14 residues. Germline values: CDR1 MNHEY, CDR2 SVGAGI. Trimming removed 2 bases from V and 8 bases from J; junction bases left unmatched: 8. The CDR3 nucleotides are TGTGCCAGCAGTTACCAGACAGGGTACGGGGGCTACACCTTC. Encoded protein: CASSYQTGYGGYTF.

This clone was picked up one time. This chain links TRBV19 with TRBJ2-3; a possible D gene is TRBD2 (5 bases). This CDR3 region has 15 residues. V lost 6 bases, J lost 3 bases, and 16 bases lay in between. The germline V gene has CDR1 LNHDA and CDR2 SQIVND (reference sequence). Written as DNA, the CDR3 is TGTGCCAGTAGAGAGGGTTCGTTCTTGACAGATACGCAGTATTTT. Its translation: CASREGSFLTDTQYF.

The CDR3 DNA reads as TGTGCCAGCTCACAGGGCAGGGGCGATCAGCCCCAGCATTTT. Its translation: CASSQGRGDQPQHF. The V gene is TRBV18, the J gene TRBJ1-5, with D tentatively TRBD1 (6 bases). The CDR3 is made up of 14 amino acids. Per the germline V gene, CDR1 is KGHSH and CDR2 is LQKENI. Trimming shortened V by 4 bases and J by 5 bases, and 12 bases separated the two germline ends.

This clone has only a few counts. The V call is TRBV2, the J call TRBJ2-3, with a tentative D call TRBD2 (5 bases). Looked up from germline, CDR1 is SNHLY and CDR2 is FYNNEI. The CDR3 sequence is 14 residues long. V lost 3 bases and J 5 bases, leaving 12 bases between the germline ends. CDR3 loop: CASSDNRDQDTQYF. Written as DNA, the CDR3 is TGTGCCAGCAGTGACAACCGGGATCAAGATACGCAGTATTTT.